The next 24 T cell receptor beta chains were all read from a single sample in a study of T cells in Graves' hyperthyroidism and ophthalmopathy. RNA transcripts gave rise to amplified TCR beta CDR3 regions. The HTBI primer set served for first-round RT-PCR of the TCR CDR3. TCRdb re-called the multiplex PCR reads through MiXCR, storing one row per CDR3 protein. The table lists hundreds of thousands of distinct CDR3 sequences, roughly 17% of them singletons. Specimen: blood. These receptors were taken from a woman younger than 35 with Graves' ophthalmopathy.

At least ten counts were recorded for this clonotype. J is TRBJ2-3 and V is TRBV20-1; TRBD2 matches 13 bases. This CDR3 has 16 amino acids. The germline V gene has CDR1 DFQATT and CDR2 SNEGSKA (reference sequence). The ends lost 0 bases at V and 5 bases at J; junction bases unmatched: 5. The CDR3 nucleotides read TGCAGTGCTAGAGAGACTAGCGGGAGGAGACGAGATACGCAGTATTTT. Protein sequence: CSARETSGRRRDTQYF.

V is TRBV19 and J is TRBJ1-5; perhaps TRBD1 as D (6 bases). The ends were cut back, 0 bases at V and 4 bases at J, with 10 bases in the middle. Germline loops: CDR1 LNHDA, CDR2 SQIVND (reference sequence). The CDR3 extends over 15 amino acids. The CDR3 DNA sequence: TGTGCCAGTAGTATAGAGGGGAGGGGGAATCAGCCCCAGCATTTT. This gives the protein CASSIEGRGNQPQHF.

The sample holds many counts of this clonotype. The rearrangement links TRBV7-2 to TRBJ1-1; perhaps TRBD1 as D (6 bases). Germline CDR1 reads SGHTA; CDR2 reads FQGNSA. The germline V and J ends were trimmed by 3 bases and 11 bases, with 19 bases remaining between them. The CDR3 sequence is 14 residues long. Here the CDR3 reads CASSFGGGGRVAFF. The CDR3 region has the DNA TGTGCCAGCAGCTTTGGGGGGGGCGGACGCGTGGCTTTCTTT.

This clonotype was detected many times. Compared with germline, one end of the junction differs, possibly owing to a read error. The V and J genes are TRBV27 and TRBJ1-4; no clear D gene. This CDR3 comprises 12 residues. Germline V gene sequence: CDR1 MNHEY, CDR2 SMNVEV (reference sequence). For the CDR3, the DNA is TGTGCCAGCAGTTTTCCTAACGAAAAACTGTTTTTT. This translates into CASSFPNEKLFF.

In this sample, this clonotype turned up many times. The chain joins TRBV28 to TRBJ1-5; 8 nucleotides agree with TRBD1. CDR1 and CDR2 (germline): MDHEN, SYDVKM. The CDR3 consists of 16 residues. V shed 5 bases, J shed 2 bases, and the junction held 8 bases outside the gene matches. CDR3 nucleotide sequence: TGTGCCAGCAGTCTAACCCTGACAGGGGGCAATCAGCCCCAGCATTTT. It specifies CASSLTLTGGNQPQHF.

This chain uses TRBV15 with TRBJ2-1, with TRBD2 matching 7 bases. CDR3 length equals 16 residues. Trimming took 3 bases from V and 8 from J; bases not matched to a gene: 13. Germline lookup yields CDR1 LNHNV and CDR2 YYDKDF (reference sequence). For the CDR3, the DNA is TGTGCCACCAGCAGCCAAAGGACTAGAAACCTCGATGAGCAGTTCTTC. Protein sequence: CATSSQRTRNLDEQFF.

This clonotype has at least ten counts. V usage is TRBV12-3 or TRBV12-4 and J usage is TRBJ2-4; 8 bases map to TRBD1. The V and J ends lost 5 bases and 0 bases, in that order; junction bases with no gene match: 12. The CDR3 covers 18 residues. The CDR3 nucleotides read TGTGCCAGCAGTCACAGCTTGACAGGGGCCCTAGCCAAAAACATTCAGTACTTC. Its protein is CASSHSLTGALAKNIQYF.

This clonotype was seen a handful of times. The chain uses TRBV11-2 and TRBJ1-2, with D perhaps TRBD1 (6 bases). The V end was cut by 4 bases, the J end by 7 bases, with 16 bases between. Per germline, CDR1 SGHAT and CDR2 FQNNGV. This CDR3 has 14 residues. The CDR3 reads CASSSRGGGGGYTF. In nucleotides, the CDR3 is TGTGCCAGCAGCTCCCGTGGGGGGGGCGGTGGCTACACCTTC. The full variable domain, completed using reference TRBV11-2 and TRBJ1-2, is EAGVAQSPRYKIIEKRQSVAFWCNPISGHATLYWYQQILGQGPKLLIQFQNNGVVDDSQLPKDRFSAERLKGVDSTLKIQPAKLEDSAVYLCASSSRGGGGGYTFGSGTRLTVV.

This clonotype occurred many times. This chain joins TRBV5-6 and TRBJ2-7; D perhaps matches TRBD1 (6 bases). The CDR3 is made up of 13 amino acids. Trimming removed 4 bases at V and 2 bases at J, with 10 bases between. Germline V gene lookup returns CDR1 SGHDT and CDR2 YYEEEE. The CDR3 sequence is CASSGDTTYEQYF. The DNA of the CDR3 is TGTGCCAGCAGCGGGGACACCACCTACGAGCAGTACTTC.

This clonotype has ten or more counts. The chain carries TRBV2 and TRBJ1-1, with TRBD1 as a possible D gene (6 bases). V shed 9 bases and J shed 5 bases, with 16 bases lying between them. CDR3 size: 13 residues. Germline V gene lookup returns CDR1 SNHLY and CDR2 FYNNEI. The CDR3 nucleotides read TGTGCCAGGTCCCAGGGGCTAAGGACTGAAGCTTTCTTT. Its translation: CARSQGLRTEAFF.

This clonotype was recorded a few times. V usage is TRBV9 and J usage is TRBJ2-3; TRBD2 matches at 8 bases. Germline V CDR1 and CDR2: SGDLS, YYNGEE. This CDR3 is 15 amino acids long. Trimming took 5 bases from V and 5 from J; bases not matched to a gene: 10. The CDR3 DNA reads as TGTGCCAGCAGTGCCGACCGGGGGGGCAAAGATACGCAGTATTTT. It translates to CASSADRGGKDTQYF.

This clonotype was seen many times. V is TRBV11-3 and J is TRBJ1-6; 8 nucleotides match TRBD1. Germline loops: CDR1 SGHNT, CDR2 YENEEA. The junction had 5 bases not matched to a gene; V was cut back by 5 bases and J by 8 bases. The CDR3 totals 14 residues. CDR3 in amino acids: CASSQTGDYSPLHF. DNA for the CDR3: TGTGCCAGCAGCCAGACAGGGGATTATTCACCCCTCCACTTT.

This clonotype was recorded many times. V and J are TRBV28 and TRBJ2-5; 8 nucleotides align to TRBD2. Germline CDR1 is MDHEN and CDR2 is SYDVKM. CDR3 length: 17 amino acids. V was clipped by 4 bases and J by 2 bases; unmatched bases: 12. As DNA, the CDR3 is TGTGCCAGCAGTTCCCTACCTAATGGCGGGAGGCAAGAGACCCAGTACTTC. This codes for CASSSLPNGGRQETQYF.

In its sample, this clonotype was seen many times. This chain links TRBV7-2 with TRBJ1-6, with TRBD1 matching over 8 bases. The junction had 1 base not matched to a gene; V was cut back by 3 bases and J by 6 bases. The CDR3 is 14 residues long. Germline V lookup: CDR1 SGHTA, CDR2 FQGNSA. The CDR3: CASSLDRVNSPLHF. CDR3 bases: TGTGCCAGCAGCTTGGACAGGGTTAATTCACCCCTCCACTTT. Looking up the rest from reference TRBV7-2 and TRBJ1-6 gives the full variable domain: GAGVSQSPSNKVTEKGKDVELRCDPISGHTALYWYRQSLGQGLEFLIYFQGNSAPDKSGLPSDRFSAERTGGSVSTLTIQRTQQEDSAVYLCASSLDRVNSPLHFGNGTRLTVT.

The rearrangement uses TRBV3-1 and TRBJ1-4; D remains unclear. Per the germline V gene, CDR1 is LGHDT and CDR2 is YNNKEL (reference sequence). The CDR3 is made up of 15 amino acids. With 2 bases removed from V and 10 bases from J, the gap between germline ends came to 17 bases. The CDR3 here is CASSQFQKAGGKLFF. As DNA, the CDR3 is TGTGCCAGCAGCCAATTCCAGAAGGCGGGCGGAAAACTGTTTTTT.

This clonotype was observed at least ten times. The chain is built from TRBV20-1 and TRBJ2-1; D call uncertain. V lost 4 bases and J 7 bases, leaving 14 bases between the germline ends. The length of the CDR3 is 13 residues. Germline V gene sequence: CDR1 DFQATT, CDR2 SNEGSKA (reference sequence). CDR3 nucleotides: TGCAGTGCTAACTGGCTGAAATTTAATGAGCAGTTCTTC. It codes for CSANWLKFNEQFF.

This clonotype was counted at least ten times. DNA of the CDR3: TGTGCCAGCAGTGACCTGCGGACTAGCGGGAGTAAAGAGACCCAGTACTTC. Translated: CASSDLRTSGSKETQYF. The chain joins TRBV2 to TRBJ2-5; 13 bases fit TRBD2. CDR3 length equals 17 residues. Trimming took 3 bases from V and 3 from J; bases not matched to a gene: 7. Germline V gives CDR1 SNHLY, CDR2 FYNNEI.

This clonotype was recorded many times. V gene TRBV29-1 combines with J gene TRBJ2-5, with a weak D call TRBD1 (5 bases). Deletions cut 0 bases from V and 4 bases from J, with 15 bases between. The germline V gene encodes CDR1 SQVTM and CDR2 ANQGSEA. CDR3 size: 15 residues. In DNA form, the CDR3 reads TGCAGCGTTGAAGATTTCGGCGGAAGGGGAGAGACCCAGTACTTC. Translated, it gives CSVEDFGGRGETQYF.

The sample holds many counts of this clonotype. This chain uses TRBV28 with TRBJ2-3, with 12 bases identical to TRBD2. The V and J ends lost 9 bases and 5 bases, in that order; junction bases with no gene match: 15. Germline loops: CDR1 MDHEN, CDR2 SYDVKM. This CDR3 has 17 residues. CDR3 DNA: TGTGCCAGTATACCCCCTAGCGGGGGGGCCTATGGAGATACGCAGTATTTT. It specifies CASIPPSGGAYGDTQYF.

This clonotype was detected many times. The rearrangement links TRBV7-2 to TRBJ2-7, with 12 bases identical to TRBD2. The V gene end was trimmed by 2 bases and the J gene end by 5 bases; junction bases not matched to a gene: 7. The CDR3 extends over 16 amino acids. Germline CDR1 reads SGHTA; CDR2 reads FQGNSA. CDR3 sequence reads: CASSLSAGLAGNEQYF. For the CDR3, the DNA is TGTGCCAGCAGCTTAAGCGCAGGACTAGCGGGAAACGAGCAGTACTTC.

This clonotype was seen many times. This chain uses TRBV5-1 with TRBJ1-1, with D uncertain. The CDR3 loop spans 13 amino acids. The germline CDR1 and CDR2 sequences are SGHRS and YFSETQ. Trimming left V 4 bases short and J 7 bases short, with 14 bases between. The CDR3 is CASSPEGLFEAFF. As DNA, the CDR3 is TGCGCCAGCAGCCCGGAGGGCCTTTTTGAAGCTTTCTTT.

J is TRBJ2-1 and V is TRBV9; D gene ambiguous. V was clipped by 0 bases and J by 1 base, with 5 bases between them. The CDR3 covers 14 residues. Looked up from germline, CDR1 is SGDLS and CDR2 is YYNGEE. Written as DNA, the CDR3 is TGTGCCAGCAGCGTAGAAGGGTCCTACAATGAGCAGTTCTTC. It translates to CASSVEGSYNEQFF.

This clonotype has just a few counts. A much bigger clone sits one base away, suggesting this may be a read error. The genes are TRBV28 and TRBJ1-4; D is possibly TRBD1 (6 bases). The germline V gene has CDR1 MDHEN and CDR2 SYDVKM. V lost 6 bases to trimming and J lost 8 bases, with 16 bases between them. This CDR3 is built from 14 residues. The CDR3 DNA reads as TGTGCCAGCAGAGAAACAGGGCCAGAGGAAAAACTGTTTTTT. It translates to CASRETGPEEKLFF.

The rearrangement joins TRBV14 to TRBJ1-6, with D tentatively TRBD1 (6 bases). The CDR3 spans 17 residues. Germline lookup yields CDR1 SGHDN and CDR2 FVKESK. Trimming shortened V by 0 bases and J by 5 bases, and 14 bases separated the two germline ends. CDR3 sequence: CASSQEYRDMHNSPLHF. The CDR3 DNA reads as TGTGCCAGCAGCCAAGAATACAGGGATATGCATAATTCACCCCTCCACTTT.